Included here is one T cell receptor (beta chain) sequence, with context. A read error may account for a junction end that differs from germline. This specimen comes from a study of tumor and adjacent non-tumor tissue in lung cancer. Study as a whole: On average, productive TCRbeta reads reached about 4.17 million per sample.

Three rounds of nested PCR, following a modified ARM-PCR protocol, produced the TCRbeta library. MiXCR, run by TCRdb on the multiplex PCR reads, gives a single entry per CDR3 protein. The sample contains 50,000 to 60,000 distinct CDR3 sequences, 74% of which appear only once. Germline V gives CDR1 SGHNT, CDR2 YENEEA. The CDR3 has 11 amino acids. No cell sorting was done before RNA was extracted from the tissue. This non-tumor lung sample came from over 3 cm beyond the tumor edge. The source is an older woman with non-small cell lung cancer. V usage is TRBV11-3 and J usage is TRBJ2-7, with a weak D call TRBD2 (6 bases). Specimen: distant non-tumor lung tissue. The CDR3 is CSSSLGTRQYF. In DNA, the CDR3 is TGTTCCAGTAGTTTAGGGACTCGACAGTACTTC.